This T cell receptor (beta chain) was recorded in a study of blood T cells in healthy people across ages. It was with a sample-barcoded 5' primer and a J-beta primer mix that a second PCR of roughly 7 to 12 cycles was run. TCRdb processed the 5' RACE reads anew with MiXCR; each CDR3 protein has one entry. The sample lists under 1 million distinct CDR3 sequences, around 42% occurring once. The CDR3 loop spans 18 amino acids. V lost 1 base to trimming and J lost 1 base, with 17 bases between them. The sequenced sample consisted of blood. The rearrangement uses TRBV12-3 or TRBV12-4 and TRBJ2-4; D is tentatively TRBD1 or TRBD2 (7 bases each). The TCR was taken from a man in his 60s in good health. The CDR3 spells CASSLVKQGGFAKNIQYF. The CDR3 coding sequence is TGTGCCAGCAGTTTAGTGAAGCAGGGGGGGTTTGCCAAAAACATTCAGTACTTC.